The 15 T cell receptor beta chains listed next were all sequenced from one sample in a study of T cells in Graves' hyperthyroidism and ophthalmopathy (dated 2019 in TCRdb). Preparation of the library involved multiplex PCR. TCRdb lists the instrument as Illumina HiSeq 2000. The TCR beta CDR3 regions were amplified from the RNA transcripts. For the first round of RT-PCR on the TCR CDR3, the HTBI primer set was used together with the Qiagen OneStep RT-PCR kit. TCRdb reprocessed the public reads (quality trimming at Q25 with fastp, clone calling with MiXCR) and kept in-frame beta chains. Here each entry gathers all rows of one CDR3 protein and keeps the most common genes and DNA. Counted in this sample were around 340,000 distinct CDR3 sequences; approximately 17% of them appeared once. The leading ten clones occupy 33% of the sample. Source material: blood. These TCRs come from a young man with Graves' hyperthyroidism.

This clonotype was seen only a few times. The V and J genes are TRBV25-1 and TRBJ2-1, with 8 bases fitting TRBD2. Germline lookup yields CDR1 MGHDK and CDR2 SYGVNS. The CDR3 is 14 residues long. Trimming took 8 bases from V and 2 from J; bases not matched to a gene: 5. Written as DNA, the CDR3 is TGTGCCAGCGTTACTAGCGGAACCTACAATGAGCAGTTCTTC. This codes for CASVTSGTYNEQFF.

In its sample, this clonotype was seen many times. The chain recombines TRBV11-1 with TRBJ2-2; a possible D gene is TRBD1 (6 bases). CDR3 length equals 17 residues. With 2 bases removed from V and 1 base from J, the gap between germline ends came to 14 bases. Germline-derived CDR1 and CDR2 are SGHAT and FQDESV (reference sequence). The CDR3 loop reads CASSLIGWGQNTGELFF. The CDR3 DNA follows: TGTGCCAGCAGCTTAATCGGGTGGGGACAGAACACCGGGGAGCTGTTTTTT.

The genes are TRBV7-9 and TRBJ2-2, with no clear D. This CDR3 contains 15 residues. V lost 1 base, J lost 4 bases, and 10 bases lay in between. The germline CDR1 and CDR2 sequences are SEHNR and FQNEAQ (reference sequence). CDR3 amino acids: CASSLVSDLTGELFF. The CDR3 coding sequence is TGTGCCAGCAGCTTAGTCTCCGACCTCACCGGGGAGCTGTTTTTT.

This clonotype has a count of ten or more. The CDR3 loop is CASSLRNLGSHNEQFF. The CDR3 DNA reads TGCGCCAGCAGCTTACGAAACCTAGGATCCCACAATGAGCAGTTCTTC. This rearrangement joins TRBV5-1 to TRBJ2-1; D remains unclear. Between the trimmed V and J ends, which lost 2 bases and 5 bases, there was a span of 17 bases. The CDR3 has 16 amino acids. The germline CDR1 and CDR2 sequences are SGHRS and YFSETQ.

This chain uses TRBV5-1 with TRBJ2-5; D may be TRBD1 or TRBD2 (5 bases each). The germline V and J ends were trimmed by 0 bases and 5 bases, with 17 bases remaining between them. CDR3 size: 16 residues. Germline V lookup: CDR1 SGHRS, CDR2 YFSETQ. The CDR3 region has the DNA TGCGCCAGCAGCTTGGGGGCACCGGGGCGAAGGGAGACCCAGTACTTC. Its protein is CASSLGAPGRRETQYF.

This clonotype is deemed medium-sized. V and J are TRBV28 and TRBJ1-4; 10 nucleotides agree with TRBD1. In germline, CDR1 is MDHEN, CDR2 SYDVKM. The ends lost 7 bases at V and 4 bases at J; junction bases unmatched: 9. The CDR3 has 16 residues. For the CDR3, the DNA is TGTGCCAGCAATTTGGGACAGGGGCCTTTTAATGAAAAACTGTTTTTT. Its protein product is CASNLGQGPFNEKLFF.

This clonotype was counted many times. The chain has TRBV12-3 or TRBV12-4 and TRBJ2-5; 10 bases are a match to TRBD1. The ends lost 6 bases at V and 5 bases at J; junction bases unmatched: 12. The CDR3 has 16 amino acids. Here the CDR3 DNA reads TGTGCCAGCAGCTACCGACAGGGGGCGGTCTCGGAGACCCAGTACTTC. Its protein product is CASSYRQGAVSETQYF.

In its sample, this clonotype was seen many times. The CDR3, as DNA: TGTGCCAGCAGAACAGGGGATGACGAGACCCAGTACTTC. This gives the protein CASRTGDDETQYF. The chain is built from TRBV7-8 and TRBJ2-5; 7 nucleotides align to TRBD1. CDR3 length equals 13 residues. The germline gives CDR1 SGHVS, CDR2 FQNEAQ. V shed 6 bases, J shed 5 bases, and the junction held 6 bases outside the gene matches.

The V gene is TRBV29-1, the J gene TRBJ2-1; 7 positions match TRBD2. J was trimmed by 10 bases and V by 3 bases; bases with no gene match: 12. From germline, CDR1 is SQVTM and CDR2 ANQGSEA. This CDR3 comprises 14 residues. DNA of the CDR3: TGCAGCGTTGATGGTCCTAGCGGCCTCGGGGAGCAGTTCTTC. Residues: CSVDGPSGLGEQFF.

In this sample, this clonotype turned up a few times. This chain uses TRBV15 with TRBJ2-7; no firm D call. This CDR3 is built from 14 residues. Trimming cost V 2 bases and J 6 bases, with 14 bases left between them. The V gene's germline CDR1 is LNHNV and CDR2 YYDKDF (reference sequence). The CDR3 bases are TGTGCCACCAGCAGACTTACCCCCCCAGGCGAGCAGTACTTC. This gives the protein CATSRLTPPGEQYF.

This chain connects TRBV10-2 to TRBJ1-1; D possibly corresponds to TRBD1 (5 bases). The CDR3 has 14 residues. The ends were cut back, 3 bases at V and 6 bases at J, with 14 bases in the middle. Germline CDR1 reads WSHSY; CDR2 reads SAAADI. The CDR3 sequence: CASSEPSDSSEAFF. The CDR3 nucleotides read TGCGCCAGCAGTGAACCCAGCGACAGCTCTGAAGCTTTCTTT.

At least ten counts were recorded for this clonotype. CDR3 residues: CSARRQDSTDTQYF. CDR3 coding DNA: TGCAGTGCTAGACGACAGGATAGCACAGATACGCAGTATTTT. The J gene is TRBJ2-3, the V gene TRBV20-1; D may be TRBD1 (6 bases). This CDR3 has 14 amino acids. CDR1 DFQATT and CDR2 SNEGSKA come from the germline V gene (reference sequence). V was clipped by 2 bases and J by 0 bases, with 9 bases between them.

The rearrangement uses TRBV28 and TRBJ1-6; a weak D match, TRBD1 (6 bases). This CDR3 is 14 amino acids long. The germline V and J ends were trimmed by 5 bases and 10 bases, with 15 bases remaining between them. Germline V gene lookup returns CDR1 MDHEN and CDR2 SYDVKM. The CDR3 reads CASSLRGAGSPLHF. In DNA, the CDR3 is TGTGCCAGCAGTCTCAGGGGCGCGGGATCACCCCTCCACTTT.

The table lists this clonotype with many counts. The chain uses TRBV15 and TRBJ2-1; 10 bases align to TRBD2. Germline assignment: CDR1 LNHNV and CDR2 YYDKDF (reference sequence). The CDR3 covers 16 residues. J lost 6 bases, V lost 5 bases, and 10 bases had no gene match. CDR3: CATSYQAGGPINEQFF. DNA of the CDR3: TGTGCCACCAGCTACCAAGCGGGAGGGCCGATCAATGAGCAGTTCTTC.

This clonotype appeared a few times. The rearrangement joins TRBV29-1 to TRBJ1-1; 7 nucleotides agree with TRBD1. CDR3 length equals 15 residues. Germline CDR1 and CDR2: SQVTM and ANQGSEA. Trimming removed 0 bases from V and 4 bases from J; junction bases left unmatched: 8. As DNA, the CDR3 is TGCAGCGTTGAAGATCCCGCCCAGGGGGGCACTGAAGCTTTCTTT. The encoded protein is CSVEDPAQGGTEAFF.